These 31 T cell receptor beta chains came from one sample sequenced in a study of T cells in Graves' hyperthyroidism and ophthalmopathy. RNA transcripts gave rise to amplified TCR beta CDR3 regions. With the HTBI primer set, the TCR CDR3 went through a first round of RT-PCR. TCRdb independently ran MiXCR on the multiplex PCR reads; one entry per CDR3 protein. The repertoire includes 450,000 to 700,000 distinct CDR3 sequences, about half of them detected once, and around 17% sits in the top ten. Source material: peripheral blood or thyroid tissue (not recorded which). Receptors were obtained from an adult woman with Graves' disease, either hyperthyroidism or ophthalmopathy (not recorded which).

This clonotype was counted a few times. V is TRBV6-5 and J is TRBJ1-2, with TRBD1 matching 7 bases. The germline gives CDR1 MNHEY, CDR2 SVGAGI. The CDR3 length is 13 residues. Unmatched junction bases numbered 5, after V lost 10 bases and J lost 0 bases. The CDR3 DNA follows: TGTGCCACTCGACAGGGCCCTAACTATGGCTACACCTTC. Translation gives CATRQGPNYGYTF.

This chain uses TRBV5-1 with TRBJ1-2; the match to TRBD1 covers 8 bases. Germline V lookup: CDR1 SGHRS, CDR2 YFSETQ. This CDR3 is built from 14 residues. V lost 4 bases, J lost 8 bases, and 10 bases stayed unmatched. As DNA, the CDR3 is TGCGCCAGCAGCCTTAGACAGGGGTTCGACGGCTACACCTTC. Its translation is CASSLRQGFDGYTF. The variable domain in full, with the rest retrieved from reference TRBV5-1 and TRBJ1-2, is KAGVTQTPRYLIKTRGQQVTLSCSPISGHRSVSWYQQTPGQGLQFLFEYFSETQRNKGNFPGRFSGRQFSNSRSEMNVSTLELGDSALYLCASSLRQGFDGYTFGSGTRLTVV.

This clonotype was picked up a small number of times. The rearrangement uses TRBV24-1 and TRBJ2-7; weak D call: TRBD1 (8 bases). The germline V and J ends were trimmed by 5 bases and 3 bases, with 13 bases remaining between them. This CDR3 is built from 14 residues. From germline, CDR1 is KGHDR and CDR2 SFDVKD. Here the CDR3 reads CATSATGGGYEQYF. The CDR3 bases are TGTGCCACCAGTGCTACAGGGGGGGGCTACGAGCAGTACTTC.

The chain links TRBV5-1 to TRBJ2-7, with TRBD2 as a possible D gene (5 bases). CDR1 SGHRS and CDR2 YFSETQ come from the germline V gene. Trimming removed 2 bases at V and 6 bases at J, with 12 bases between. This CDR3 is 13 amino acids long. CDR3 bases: TGCGCCAGCAGCTTACTACGGCGGGCCGAGCAGTACTTC. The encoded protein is CASSLLRRAEQYF.

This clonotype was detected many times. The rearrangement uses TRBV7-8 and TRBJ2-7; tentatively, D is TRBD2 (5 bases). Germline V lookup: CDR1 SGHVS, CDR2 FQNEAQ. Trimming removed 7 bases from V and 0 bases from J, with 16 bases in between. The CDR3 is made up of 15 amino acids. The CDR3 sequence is CASTSLEGLSYEQYF. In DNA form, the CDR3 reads TGTGCCAGCACCTCCCTCGAGGGCCTCTCCTACGAGCAGTACTTC.

Written as DNA, the CDR3 is TGTGCCAGCTCACCTGGGACAGGGGAGGGCGAAGCTTTCTTT. Protein sequence: CASSPGTGEGEAFF. This chain links TRBV18 with TRBJ1-1; 10 bases align to TRBD1. The CDR3 consists of 14 residues. V gave up 3 bases and J gave up 8 bases; unmatched junction bases: 6. Germline V gives CDR1 KGHSH, CDR2 LQKENI. The full variable domain, with the rest looked up from reference TRBV18 and TRBJ1-1, is NAGVMQNPRHLVRRRGQEARLRCSPMKGHSHVYWYRQLPEEGLKFMVYLQKENIIDESGMPKERFSAEFPKEGPSILRIQQVVRGDSAAYFCASSPGTGEGEAFFGQGTRLTVV.

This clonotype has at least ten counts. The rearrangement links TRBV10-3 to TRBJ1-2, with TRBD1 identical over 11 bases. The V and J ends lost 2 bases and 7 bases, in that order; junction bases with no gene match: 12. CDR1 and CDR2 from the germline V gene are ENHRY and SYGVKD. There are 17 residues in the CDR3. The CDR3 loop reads CAISERTGGVKIAGYTF. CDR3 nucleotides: TGTGCCATCAGTGAGAGGACAGGGGGCGTAAAGATCGCTGGCTACACCTTC.

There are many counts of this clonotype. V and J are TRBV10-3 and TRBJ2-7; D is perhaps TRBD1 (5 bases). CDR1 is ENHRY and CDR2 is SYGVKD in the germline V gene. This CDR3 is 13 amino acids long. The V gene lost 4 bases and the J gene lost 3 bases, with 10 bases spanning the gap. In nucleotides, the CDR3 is TGTGCCATCAGTGTAGGCAGGGACTACGAGCAGTACTTC. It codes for CAISVGRDYEQYF.

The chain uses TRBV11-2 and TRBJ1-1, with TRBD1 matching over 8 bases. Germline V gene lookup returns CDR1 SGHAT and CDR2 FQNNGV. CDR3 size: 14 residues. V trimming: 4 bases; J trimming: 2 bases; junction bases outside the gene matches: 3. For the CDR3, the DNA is TGTGCCAGCAGCTACGGACAGGGAAACACTGAAGCTTTCTTT. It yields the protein CASSYGQGNTEAFF. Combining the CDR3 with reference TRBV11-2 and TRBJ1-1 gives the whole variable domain EAGVAQSPRYKIIEKRQSVAFWCNPISGHATLYWYQQILGQGPKLLIQFQNNGVVDDSQLPKDRFSAERLKGVDSTLKIQPAKLEDSAVYLCASSYGQGNTEAFFGQGTRLTVV.

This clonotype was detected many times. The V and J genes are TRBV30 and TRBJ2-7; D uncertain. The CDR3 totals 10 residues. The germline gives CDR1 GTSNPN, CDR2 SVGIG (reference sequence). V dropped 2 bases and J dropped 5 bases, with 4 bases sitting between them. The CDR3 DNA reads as TGTGCCTGGAGTTCCCACGAGCAGTACTTC. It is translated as CAWSSHEQYF.

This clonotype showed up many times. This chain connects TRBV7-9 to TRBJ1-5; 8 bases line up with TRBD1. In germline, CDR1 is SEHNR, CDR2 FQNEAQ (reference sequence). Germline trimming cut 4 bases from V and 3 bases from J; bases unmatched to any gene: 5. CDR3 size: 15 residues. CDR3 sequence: CASSSGDRSNQPQHF. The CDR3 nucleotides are TGTGCCAGCAGCTCTGGGGACAGGTCCAATCAGCCCCAGCATTTT.

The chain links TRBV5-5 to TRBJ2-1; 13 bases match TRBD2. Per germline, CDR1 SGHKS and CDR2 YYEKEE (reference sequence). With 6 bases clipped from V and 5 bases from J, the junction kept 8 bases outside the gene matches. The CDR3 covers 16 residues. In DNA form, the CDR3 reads TGTGCCAGCACCTTACAGACTAGCGGGAGGCACAATGAGCAGTTCTTC. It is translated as CASTLQTSGRHNEQFF.

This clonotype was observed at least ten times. CDR3 nucleotide sequence: TGTGCCAGCAGTTACGGTGACAGACCCTTCTCTGGGGCCAACGTCCTGACTTTC. Its translation: CASSYGDRPFSGANVLTF. The genes are TRBV6-5 and TRBJ2-6, with D possibly matching TRBD1 (5 bases). Trimming removed 2 bases at V and 0 bases at J, with 14 bases between. Germline V gene lookup returns CDR1 MNHEY and CDR2 SVGAGI. The CDR3 is 18 residues long.

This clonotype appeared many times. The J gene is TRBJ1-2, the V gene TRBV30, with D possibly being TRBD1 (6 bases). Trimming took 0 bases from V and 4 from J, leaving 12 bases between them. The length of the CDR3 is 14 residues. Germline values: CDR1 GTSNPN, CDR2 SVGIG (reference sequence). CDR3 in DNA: TGTGCCTGGAGTGTACTGGGGGCGATCTATGGCTACACCTTC. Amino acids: CAWSVLGAIYGYTF. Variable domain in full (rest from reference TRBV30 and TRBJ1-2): SQTIHQWPATLVQPVGSPLSLECTVEGTSNPNLYWYRQAAGRGLQLLFYSVGIGQISSEVPQNLSASRPQDRQFILSSKKLLLSDSGFYLCAWSVLGAIYGYTFGSGTRLTVV.

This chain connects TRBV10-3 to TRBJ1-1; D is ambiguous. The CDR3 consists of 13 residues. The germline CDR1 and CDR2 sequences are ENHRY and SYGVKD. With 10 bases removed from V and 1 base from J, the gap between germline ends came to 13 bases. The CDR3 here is CASSTTQNTEAFF. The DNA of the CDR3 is TGTGCCAGCAGCACGACACAGAACACTGAAGCTTTCTTT.

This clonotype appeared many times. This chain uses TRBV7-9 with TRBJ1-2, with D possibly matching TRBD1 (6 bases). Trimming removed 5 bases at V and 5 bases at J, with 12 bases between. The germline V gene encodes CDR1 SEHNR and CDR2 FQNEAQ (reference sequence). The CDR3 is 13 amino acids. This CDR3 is CASSLGQSYGYTF. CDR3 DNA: TGTGCCAGCAGCCTAGGACAGTCTTATGGCTACACCTTC.

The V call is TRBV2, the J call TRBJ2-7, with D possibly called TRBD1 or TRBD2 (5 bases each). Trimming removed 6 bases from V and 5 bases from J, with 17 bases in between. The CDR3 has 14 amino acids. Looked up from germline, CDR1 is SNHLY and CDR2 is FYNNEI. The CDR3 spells CASSAGTYQNEQYF. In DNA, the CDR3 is TGTGCCAGCAGCGCCGGGACCTACCAGAACGAGCAGTACTTC.

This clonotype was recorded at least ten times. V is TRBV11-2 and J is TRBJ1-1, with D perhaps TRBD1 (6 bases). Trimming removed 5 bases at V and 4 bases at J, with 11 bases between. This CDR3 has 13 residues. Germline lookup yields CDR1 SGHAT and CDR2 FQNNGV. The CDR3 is CASSLGGPTEAFF. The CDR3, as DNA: TGTGCCAGCAGCCTGGGGGGCCCCACTGAAGCTTTCTTT. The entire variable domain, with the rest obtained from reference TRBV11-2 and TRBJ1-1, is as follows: EAGVAQSPRYKIIEKRQSVAFWCNPISGHATLYWYQQILGQGPKLLIQFQNNGVVDDSQLPKDRFSAERLKGVDSTLKIQPAKLEDSAVYLCASSLGGPTEAFFGQGTRLTVV.

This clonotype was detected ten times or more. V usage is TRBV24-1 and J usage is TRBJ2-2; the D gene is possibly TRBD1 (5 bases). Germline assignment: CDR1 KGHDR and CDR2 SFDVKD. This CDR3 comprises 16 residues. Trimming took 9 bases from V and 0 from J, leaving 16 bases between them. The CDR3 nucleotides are TGTGCCACCCCCGCTGACAGAATTCCGAACACCGGGGAGCTGTTTTTT. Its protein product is CATPADRIPNTGELFF.

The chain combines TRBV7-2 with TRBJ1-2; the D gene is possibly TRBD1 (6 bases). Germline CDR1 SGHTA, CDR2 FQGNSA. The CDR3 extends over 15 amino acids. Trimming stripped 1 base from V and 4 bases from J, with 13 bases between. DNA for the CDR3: TGTGCCAGCAGCTTAGAGGGGGTCGGGGTCTATGGCTACACCTTC. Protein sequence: CASSLEGVGVYGYTF.

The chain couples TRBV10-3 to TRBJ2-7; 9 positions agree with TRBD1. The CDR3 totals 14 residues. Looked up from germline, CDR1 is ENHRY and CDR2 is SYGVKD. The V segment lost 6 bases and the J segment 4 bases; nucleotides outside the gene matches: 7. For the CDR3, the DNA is TGTGCCATCAGGCCGGGACAGGGTCGGTACGAGCAGTACTTC. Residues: CAIRPGQGRYEQYF.

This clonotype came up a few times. CDR3 nucleotide sequence: TGTGCCATCAGTGAAGGAACAATCCAAGAGACCCAGCATTTT. It codes for CAISEGTIQETQHF. The rearrangement links TRBV10-3 to TRBJ1-5; D ambiguous. V lost 3 bases and J lost 11, with 17 bases in between. Germline loops: CDR1 ENHRY, CDR2 SYGVKD. This CDR3 region has 14 residues.

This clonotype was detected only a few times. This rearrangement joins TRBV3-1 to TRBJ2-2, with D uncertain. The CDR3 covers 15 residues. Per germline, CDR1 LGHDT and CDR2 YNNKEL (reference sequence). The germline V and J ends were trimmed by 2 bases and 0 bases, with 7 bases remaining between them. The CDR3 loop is CASSQYYPNTGELFF. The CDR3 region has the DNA TGTGCCAGCAGCCAATACTATCCGAACACCGGGGAGCTGTTTTTT.

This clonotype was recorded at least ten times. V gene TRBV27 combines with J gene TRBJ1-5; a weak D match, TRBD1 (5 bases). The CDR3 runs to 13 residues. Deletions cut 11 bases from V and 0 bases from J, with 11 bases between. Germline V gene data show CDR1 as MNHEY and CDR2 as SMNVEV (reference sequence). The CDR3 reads CAVQGDSNQPQHF. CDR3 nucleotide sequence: TGTGCCGTCCAGGGTGATAGCAATCAGCCCCAGCATTTT.

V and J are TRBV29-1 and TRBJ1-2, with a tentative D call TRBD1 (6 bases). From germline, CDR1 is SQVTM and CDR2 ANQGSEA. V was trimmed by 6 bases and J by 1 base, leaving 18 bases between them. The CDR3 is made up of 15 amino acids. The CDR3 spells CSVRDNSVVNYGYTF. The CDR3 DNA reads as TGCAGCGTCCGGGACAACTCAGTAGTTAACTATGGCTACACCTTC.

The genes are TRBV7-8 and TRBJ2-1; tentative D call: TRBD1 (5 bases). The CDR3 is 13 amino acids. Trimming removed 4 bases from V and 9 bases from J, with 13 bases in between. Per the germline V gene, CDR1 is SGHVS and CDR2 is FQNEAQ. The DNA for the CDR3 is TGTGCCAGCAGCTATAACGCTAGGGGTGAGCAGTTCTTC. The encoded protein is CASSYNARGEQFF. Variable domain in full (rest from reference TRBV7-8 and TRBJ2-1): GAGVSQSPRYKVAKRGQDVALRCDPISGHVSLFWYQQALGQGPEFLTYFQNEAQLDKSGLPSDRFFAERPEGSVSTLKIQRTQQEDSAVYLCASSYNARGEQFFGPGTRLTVL.

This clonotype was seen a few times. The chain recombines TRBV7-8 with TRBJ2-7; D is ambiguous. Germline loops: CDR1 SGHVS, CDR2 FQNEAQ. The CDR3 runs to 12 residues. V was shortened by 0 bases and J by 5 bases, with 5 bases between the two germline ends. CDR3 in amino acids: CASSLALNEQYF. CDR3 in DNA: TGTGCCAGCAGCTTAGCCCTTAACGAGCAGTACTTC.

The CDR3 nucleotides are TGTGCCAGCAGTCCCGCGACTAGCGGGAGACTCCGGGAGCTGTTTTTT. Translated: CASSPATSGRLRELFF. The chain is built from TRBV6-5 and TRBJ2-2; 12 bases match TRBD2. After removal of 5 bases from V and 9 bases from J, the junction contained 10 bases not matched to a gene. CDR1 and CDR2 (germline): MNHEY, SVGAGI. The CDR3 is 16 amino acids.

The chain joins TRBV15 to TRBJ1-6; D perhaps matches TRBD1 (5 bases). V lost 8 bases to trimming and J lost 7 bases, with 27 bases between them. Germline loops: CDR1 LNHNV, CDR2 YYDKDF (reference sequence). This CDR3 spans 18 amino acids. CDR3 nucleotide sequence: TGTGCCACCGGCTTTAGGGGAACCTACCCCAGAGGGAATTCACCCCTCCACTTT. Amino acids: CATGFRGTYPRGNSPLHF.

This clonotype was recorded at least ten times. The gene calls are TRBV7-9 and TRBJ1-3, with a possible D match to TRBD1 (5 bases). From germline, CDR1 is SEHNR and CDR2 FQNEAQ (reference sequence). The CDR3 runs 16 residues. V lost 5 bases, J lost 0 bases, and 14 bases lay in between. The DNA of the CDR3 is TGTGCCAGCAGCCCGGGGACTTTTAGCTCTGGAAACACCATATATTTT. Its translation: CASSPGTFSSGNTIYF.

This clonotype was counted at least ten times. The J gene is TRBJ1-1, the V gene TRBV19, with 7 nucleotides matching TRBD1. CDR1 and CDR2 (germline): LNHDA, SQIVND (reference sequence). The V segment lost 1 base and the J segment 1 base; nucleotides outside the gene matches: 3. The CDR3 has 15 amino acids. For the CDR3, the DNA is TGTGCCAGTAGTATAGCCGGGACAGCGAACACTGAAGCTTTCTTT. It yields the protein CASSIAGTANTEAFF. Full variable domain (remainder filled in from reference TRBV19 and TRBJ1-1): DGGITQSPKYLFRKEGQNVTLSCEQNLNHDAMYWYRQDPGQGLRLIYYSQIVNDFQKGDIAEGYSVSREKKESFPLTVTSAQKNPTAFYLCASSIAGTANTEAFFGQGTRLTVV.